These 18 T cell receptor beta chains were sequenced from one sample in a study of CD8 T cells in Susac syndrome. Reverse transcription of 0.5 to 1 ug RNA was carried out with random hexamers. TCRdb passed the immunoSEQ multiplex PCR reads through MiXCR, listing each CDR3 protein once. The profile shows 140,000 or so distinct CDR3 sequences, 94% of them singletons. The sample consisted of CD4+ T cells from PBMCs. These receptors all stem from a human donor in good health.

This chain connects TRBV7-8 to TRBJ1-1; no reliable D call. Looked up from germline, CDR1 is SGHVS and CDR2 is FQNEAQ. The CDR3 has 14 amino acids. Between the trimmed V and J ends, which lost 3 bases and 1 base, there was a span of 9 bases. The CDR3 sequence is CASSFPDPNTEAFF. The CDR3 DNA sequence: TGTGCCAGCAGCTTTCCGGATCCGAACACTGAAGCTTTCTTT.

The chain is built from TRBV7-2 and TRBJ2-7; a weak D match, TRBD2 (6 bases). V lost 5 bases, J lost 7 bases, and 21 bases lay in between. The CDR3 spans 15 residues. The V gene's germline CDR1 is SGHTA and CDR2 FQGNSA. For the CDR3, the DNA is TGTGCCAGCAGCCCCCTGGGACTCAGCTCCGCGGAGCAGTACTTC. As protein: CASSPLGLSSAEQYF.

The chain joins TRBV7-9 to TRBJ2-1, with D possibly TRBD1 on 6 matching bases. The CDR3 loop spans 12 amino acids. Germline V lookup: CDR1 SEHNR, CDR2 FQNEAQ (reference sequence). The germline V and J ends were trimmed by 8 bases and 5 bases, with 10 bases remaining between them. The DNA of the CDR3 is TGTGCCAGCCCCAGGGGTGACAATGAGCAGTTCTTC. It translates to CASPRGDNEQFF.

This clonotype was detected only a few times. J is TRBJ2-7 and V is TRBV20-1; D gene unclear. Trimming took off 0 bases at V and 3 bases at J, with 9 bases between the two ends. From germline, CDR1 is DFQATT and CDR2 SNEGSKA (reference sequence). This CDR3 is 13 amino acids long. The CDR3 sequence: CSAREPAVYEQYF. CDR3 sequence (DNA): TGCAGTGCTAGAGAGCCCGCGGTCTACGAGCAGTACTTC.

The chain couples TRBV9 to TRBJ1-2; a weak D match, TRBD1 (5 bases). CDR1 and CDR2 from the germline V gene are SGDLS and YYNGEE. V lost 3 bases and J 2 bases, leaving 8 bases between the germline ends. The CDR3 runs to 13 residues. The CDR3 region has the DNA TGTGCCAGCAGCGCAGGGAGGAACTATGGCTACACCTTC. Its translation: CASSAGRNYGYTF.

The gene calls are TRBV28 and TRBJ1-1; TRBD1 matches at 9 bases. Germline V gene data show CDR1 as MDHEN and CDR2 as SYDVKM. This CDR3 is built from 14 residues. The V and J ends lost 6 bases and 4 bases, in that order; junction bases with no gene match: 6. The CDR3 DNA follows: TGTGCCAGCAGGAAGGACAGGGGCGGCACTGAAGCTTTCTTT. This translates into CASRKDRGGTEAFF. Together with reference TRBV28 and TRBJ1-1, the CDR3 gives the full variable domain: DVKVTQSSRYLVKRTGEKVFLECVQDMDHENMFWYRQDPGLGLRLIYFSYDVKMKEKGDIPEGYSVSREKKERFSLILESASTNQTSMYLCASRKDRGGTEAFFGQGTRLTVV.

The chain is built from TRBV11-2 and TRBJ2-7; D may be TRBD2 (6 bases). The germline gives CDR1 SGHAT, CDR2 FQNNGV. Between the trimmed V and J ends, which lost 6 bases and 4 bases, there was a span of 10 bases. The CDR3 length is 12 residues. The CDR3 loop reads CASRDSGYEQYF. The CDR3 region has the DNA TGTGCCAGCAGAGATAGCGGATACGAGCAGTACTTC.

CDR3: CSVLGLVQETQYF. The CDR3 bases are TGCAGCGTTTTAGGACTCGTCCAAGAGACCCAGTACTTC. The chain joins TRBV29-1 to TRBJ2-5; possible D gene TRBD2, 5 bases. This CDR3 region has 13 residues. CDR1 and CDR2 (germline): SQVTM, ANQGSEA. V gave up 5 bases and J gave up 1 base, with 11 bases separating them.

This chain's CDR3 is CSVGLRIQETQYF. CDR3 sequence (DNA): TGCAGCGTTGGTTTACGGATACAAGAGACCCAGTACTTC. The chain couples TRBV29-1 to TRBJ2-5; the D is unclear. The germline V gene has CDR1 SQVTM and CDR2 ANQGSEA. V was pared by 4 bases and J by 2 bases, with 11 bases between. The CDR3 has 13 residues.

The chain carries TRBV29-1 and TRBJ1-1, with D maybe TRBD1 (5 bases). Germline V gene sequence: CDR1 SQVTM, CDR2 ANQGSEA. The CDR3 has 14 residues. Trimming left V 4 bases short and J 5 bases short, with 17 bases between. The CDR3 region is CSVARSQGGTEAFF. The CDR3 DNA sequence: TGCAGCGTTGCAAGGTCCCAGGGAGGGACTGAAGCTTTCTTT.

The sample holds a few counts of this clonotype. CDR3 region: CSARRAGAPYEQYF. Here the CDR3 DNA reads TGCAGTGCTAGACGGGCAGGGGCGCCCTACGAGCAGTACTTC. V and J are TRBV20-1 and TRBJ2-7; D is possibly TRBD1 (6 bases). The CDR3 runs to 14 residues. Germline assignment: CDR1 DFQATT and CDR2 SNEGSKA (reference sequence). Trimming took off 2 bases at V and 2 bases at J, with 13 bases between the two ends.

This sequence joins TRBV6-6 and TRBJ2-1, with TRBD2 as a possible D gene (6 bases). The CDR3 is made up of 16 amino acids. From germline, CDR1 is MNHNY and CDR2 SVGAGI (reference sequence). V was trimmed by 5 bases and J by 0 bases, leaving 14 bases between them. This chain's CDR3 is CASSGRGGDSYNEQFF. CDR3 DNA: TGTGCCAGCAGTGGGCGAGGCGGGGACTCCTACAATGAGCAGTTCTTC.

Concerning this clonotype itself: A junction end diverges from the germline sequence, so it may reflect a read error. This chain uses TRBV5-1 with TRBJ2-5; D is undetermined. Germline assignment: CDR1 SGHRS and CDR2 YFSETQ. CDR3 length: 11 residues. CDR3 nucleotides: TGTGCCAGCAGCTTAGATGAGACCCAGTACTTC. Amino acid sequence: CASSLDETQYF.

This clonotype turned up a few times. The gene calls are TRBV9 and TRBJ2-5; D is unclear. The CDR3 totals 13 residues. V was trimmed by 0 bases and J by 4 bases, leaving 7 bases between them. Germline V gives CDR1 SGDLS, CDR2 YYNGEE. CDR3 nucleotide sequence: TGTGCCAGCAGCGTAGTTGGTGGAGAGACCCAGTACTTC. The encoded protein is CASSVVGGETQYF. Drawing the rest from reference TRBV9 and TRBJ2-5, the complete variable domain is DSGVTQTPKHLITATGQRVTLRCSPRSGDLSVYWYQQSLDQGLQFLIQYYNGEERAKGNILERFSAQQFPDLHSELNLSSLELGDSALYFCASSVVGGETQYFGPGTRLLVL.

The chain has TRBV18 and TRBJ2-5, with 7 bases that match TRBD1. In germline, CDR1 is KGHSH, CDR2 LQKENI. CDR3 size: 14 residues. Losses at the gene ends were 4 bases for V and 4 bases for J; bases not matched to a gene: 6. CDR3 sequence: CASSQGQRGETQYF. Here the CDR3 DNA reads TGTGCCAGCTCACAGGGACAGCGCGGAGAGACCCAGTACTTC.

This rearrangement joins TRBV5-6 to TRBJ2-1; 9 bases are shared with TRBD2. CDR1 is SGHDT and CDR2 is YYEEEE in the germline V gene. V shed 3 bases, J shed 6 bases, and the junction held 7 bases outside the gene matches. The CDR3 spans 15 residues. The CDR3 DNA is TGTGCCAGCAGCTCATTAGCGGGAGTTGGCAATGAGCAGTTCTTC. Its translation: CASSSLAGVGNEQFF. Supplemented by reference TRBV5-6 and TRBJ2-1, the full variable domain reads DAGVTQSPTHLIKTRGQQVTLRCSPKSGHDTVSWYQQALGQGPQFIFQYYEEEERQRGNFPDRFSGHQFPNYSSELNVNALLLGDSALYLCASSSLAGVGNEQFFGPGTRLTVL.

The chain has TRBV21-1 and TRBJ1-5; the D call in the table, TRBD1, was not verified against the DNA. TRBV21-1 is a recognized pseudogene. This CDR3 contains 21 residues. In nucleotides, the CDR3 is TGTGCCAGCAGCAAAGTCCCTCCCGGGACAGGGATGAATTTAAGCAATCAGCCCCAGCATTTT. This gives the protein CASSKVPPGTGMNLSNQPQHF.

The chain links TRBV5-6 to TRBJ2-1, with 7 nucleotides matching TRBD2. Trimming cost V 10 bases and J 0 bases; bases outside gene matches: 16. CDR3 length: 17 amino acids. CDR1 and CDR2 (germline): SGHDT, YYEEEE. CDR3 sequence reads: CAAYRQVRESSYNEQFF. For the CDR3, the DNA is TGTGCCGCCTACCGCCAGGTGCGGGAGAGCTCCTACAATGAGCAGTTCTTC. The full variable domain, in which reference TRBV5-6 and TRBJ2-1 provide the parts outside the CDR3, is DAGVTQSPTHLIKTRGQQVTLRCSPKSGHDTVSWYQQALGQGPQFIFQYYEEEERQRGNFPDRFSGHQFPNYSSELNVNALLLGDSALYLCAAYRQVRESSYNEQFFGPGTRLTVL.